This TCR beta chain comes out of a study of CD8 T cells in ankylosing spondylitis. Notes on the study in general: Some motif variants were previously reported in reactive arthritis synovial fluid and blood. Clones linked to disease were reported to show significant enrichment in matched ankylosing spondylitis synovial fluid. Within peripheral blood, clones linked to disease were CD8+ and relatively rare. Several highly homologous variants made up a TCR beta motif, and this motif appeared characteristic of ankylosing spondylitis blood.

CDR3 length equals 14 residues. CDR1 is SGHRS and CDR2 is YFSETQ in the germline V gene. V lost 3 bases and J lost 4, with 11 bases in between. As the method for making TCR beta libraries, quantitative 5'-RACE with molecular barcodes was used. MiXCR, applied by TCRdb to the 5' RACE reads, yields one record per CDR3 protein. The sample lists more than 600,000 distinct CDR3 sequences, 15% to 20% seen once, with around 20% in the top ten. In its sample, this clonotype was seen many times. The target antigen is unknown. The TCR originated in a male donor with ankylosing spondylitis. Specimen: blood, either unsorted or a sorted T cell fraction (not recorded which). The chain links TRBV5-1 to TRBJ2-1, with a possible D match to TRBD1 (6 bases). The CDR3 is CASSSGDIYNEQFF. The DNA of the CDR3 is TGCGCCAGCAGCTCCGGGGACATATACAATGAGCAGTTCTTC.